What follows are 13 T cell receptor beta chains derived from one specimen sequenced in a study of cytomegalovirus exposure and HLA in healthy donors. Profiled with immunoSEQ multiplex PCR; TCRdb holds only in-frame clones, not every one. This sample yields 130,000 to 150,000 clones, of which 75% to 90% are seen a single time; approximately 9.2% belongs to the top ten. Sequenced: PBMCs. These TCRs come from a woman aged 18-30 years in good health and CMV-seropositive.

V gene TRBV4-2 combines with J gene TRBJ2-5; 10 bases are shared with TRBD2. V lost 2 bases and J lost 2; bases outside the gene matches: 8. Germline V gene lookup returns CDR1 LGHNA and CDR2 YNFKEQ. CDR3 length: 17 residues. The CDR3 DNA reads TGTGCCAGCAGCCAATTTGTCCTAGCGGGGGATCAAGAGACCCAGTACTTC. Translated, it gives CASSQFVLAGDQETQYF.

The chain employs TRBV19 and TRBJ2-3; D might be TRBD1 (6 bases). The V end was cut by 5 bases, the J end by 6 bases, with 12 bases between. Germline assignment: CDR1 LNHDA and CDR2 SQIVND (reference sequence). This CDR3 is 13 amino acids long. CDR3 nucleotide sequence: TGTGCCAGTAGTGCCTCAGGGGCCGATACGCAGTATTTT. Amino acid sequence: CASSASGADTQYF.

The chain recombines TRBV7-9 with TRBJ1-2; no clear D gene. Trimming pared 6 bases from V and 0 bases from J, leaving 8 bases between. CDR3 length: 13 amino acids. In germline, CDR1 is SEHNR, CDR2 FQNEAQ (reference sequence). CDR3 DNA sequence: TGTGCCAGCAGTTTTAGTACTAACTATGGCTACACCTTC. Amino acids: CASSFSTNYGYTF.

The chain has TRBV7-6 and TRBJ1-2; 12 bases are shared with TRBD1. The CDR3 loop spans 17 amino acids. The germline CDR1 and CDR2 sequences are SGHVS and FNYEAQ. J lost 6 bases, V lost 4 bases, and 12 bases had no gene match. The CDR3 here is CASSWARDRGLADGYTF. The CDR3 DNA reads as TGTGCCAGCAGCTGGGCCCGGGACAGGGGGCTCGCGGATGGCTACACCTTC. Full variable domain (outside the CDR3, taken from reference TRBV7-6 and TRBJ1-2): GAGVSQSPRYKVTKRGQDVALRCDPISGHVSLYWYRQALGQGPEFLTYFNYEAQQDKSGLPNDRFSAERPEGSISTLTIQRTEQRDSAMYRCASSWARDRGLADGYTFGSGTRLTVV.

This chain connects TRBV5-4 to TRBJ1-2; 7 bases line up with TRBD1. Germline values: CDR1 SGHNT, CDR2 YYREEE (reference sequence). There are 15 residues in the CDR3. With 2 bases clipped from V and 2 bases from J, the junction kept 6 bases outside the gene matches. For the CDR3, the DNA is TGTGCCAGCAGCTTAAATTTACAGGGGAACTATGGCTACACCTTC. Amino acids: CASSLNLQGNYGYTF.

The chain is built from TRBV7-3 and TRBJ2-1, with 7 bases fitting TRBD2. Trimming removed 5 bases from V and 5 bases from J; junction bases left unmatched: 15. Germline CDR1 reads SGHTA; CDR2 reads FQGTGA. This CDR3 region has 17 residues. This chain's CDR3 is CASSLLGPRGMNNEQFF. CDR3 DNA: TGTGCCAGCAGCCTCCTCGGACCGCGGGGGATGAACAATGAGCAGTTCTTC.

The rearrangement links TRBV21-1 to TRBJ1-6; the D call TRBD1 from the table was never checked on the DNA. TRBV21-1 is recorded as a pseudogene. The CDR3 loop spans 15 amino acids. CDR3 sequence: CASSYRDRDNSPLHF. CDR3 nucleotides: TGTGCCAGCTCGTACCGGGACAGGGATAATTCACCCCTCCACTTT.

The V gene is TRBV19, the J gene TRBJ1-2; 8 bases are a match to TRBD1. Germline V gene data show CDR1 as LNHDA and CDR2 as SQIVND (reference sequence). The CDR3 is made up of 16 amino acids. V gave up 9 bases and J gave up 6 bases; unmatched junction bases: 18. CDR3 sequence reads: CARGVKDRVKVDGYTF. CDR3 nucleotides: TGTGCCAGGGGTGTGAAGGACAGGGTGAAAGTCGATGGCTACACCTTC.

CDR3 amino acids: CASSSILAGGGEQYF. The DNA for the CDR3 is TGTGCCAGCAGCTCAATACTAGCGGGGGGCGGCGAGCAGTACTTC. This chain joins TRBV7-2 and TRBJ2-7, with 12 nucleotides matching TRBD2. This CDR3 contains 15 residues. Germline CDR1 is SGHTA and CDR2 is FQGNSA. Losses at the gene ends were 4 bases for V and 6 bases for J; bases not matched to a gene: 7.

In its sample, this clone was seen many times. This rearrangement joins TRBV6-1 to TRBJ2-7, with D perhaps TRBD1 (6 bases). The germline CDR1 and CDR2 sequences are MNHNS and SASEGT. V was clipped by 3 bases and J by 3 bases, with 9 bases between them. This CDR3 contains 13 residues. As DNA, the CDR3 is TGTGCCAGCAGTGACCAACAGGGCTACGAGCAGTACTTC. Translated, it gives CASSDQQGYEQYF.

The V gene is TRBV30, the J gene TRBJ2-2, with TRBD1 identical over 7 bases. Germline V gene data show CDR1 as GTSNPN and CDR2 as SVGIG (reference sequence). The V and J ends lost 0 bases and 4 bases, in that order; junction bases with no gene match: 5. The CDR3 loop spans 15 amino acids. The CDR3 loop reads CAWSVRGLGTGELFF. The CDR3 coding sequence is TGTGCCTGGAGTGTAAGGGGGCTGGGCACCGGGGAGCTGTTTTTT. The entire variable domain, with the rest obtained from reference TRBV30 and TRBJ2-2, is as follows: SQTIHQWPATLVQPVGSPLSLECTVEGTSNPNLYWYRQAAGRGLQLLFYSVGIGQISSEVPQNLSASRPQDRQFILSSKKLLLSDSGFYLCAWSVRGLGTGELFFGEGSRLTVL.

The chain carries TRBV4-3 and TRBJ2-5, with 11 bases lining up with TRBD2. J gave up 5 bases and V 1 base, and 9 bases lay outside the gene matches. This CDR3 contains 17 residues. The V gene's germline CDR1 is LGHNA and CDR2 YSLEER. This chain's CDR3 is CASSQGLSGGAFETQYF. The CDR3 DNA follows: TGCGCCAGCAGCCAAGGACTTAGCGGGGGGGCGTTTGAGACCCAGTACTTC.

The V call is TRBV5-1, the J call TRBJ2-1, with TRBD1 identical over 7 bases. V lost 4 bases to trimming and J lost 1 base; unmatched junction nucleotides: 5. The CDR3 totals 15 residues. Germline lookup yields CDR1 SGHRS and CDR2 YFSETQ. The CDR3 DNA reads TGCGCCAGCAGCGCGACAGGGAATTCCTACAATGAGCAGTTCTTC. This sequence encodes CASSATGNSYNEQFF.